This TCR beta chain was recorded in a study of early T cells in non-severe SARS-CoV-2 infection. Notes on the study in general: In VDJdb matching, anti-spike CD8 responses were favored while private and CD4 specificities went missing.

Unique molecular identifiers were attached to individual cDNA molecules. One entry per CDR3 protein results from TCRdb running MiXCR on the 5' RACE reads. This table has about 110,000 distinct CDR3 sequences, more than 9.5% appearing once. This clonotype was counted ten times or more. What it recognizes is unknown. This clonotype was sampled from an adult who was a healthcare worker with PCR-confirmed SARS-CoV-2 infection or an uninfected control (not recorded which). The sequencing input was whole blood.

The CDR3 is CASSYSGNQPQHF. The CDR3, as DNA: TGTGCCAGCAGTTACAGCGGCAATCAGCCCCAGCATTTT. The chain is built from TRBV27 and TRBJ1-5; no clear D gene. Germline-derived CDR1 and CDR2 are MNHEY and SMNVEV (reference sequence). V gave up 4 bases and J gave up 2 bases, with 6 bases separating them. CDR3 length: 13 residues.